The TCR beta chain described here comes from a study of T cell repertoires in cytomegalovirus infection. Study summary: Matching HLA type, along with CMV infection, was indicated by public TCR beta signatures. Notes on the study in general: Carriers of CMV plus the relevant HLA were identified by cumulative public TCR beta family frequency. Clonotypes of TCR beta that were HLA-C-restricted and CMV-specific dominated the ex vivo response.

TCRdb passed the reads through MiXCR, listing each CDR3 protein once. The profile shows about 310,000 distinct CDR3 sequences, approximately 8.9% of them singletons. This CDR3 region has 15 residues. V lost 7 bases, J lost 4 bases, and 8 bases stayed unmatched. The V gene's germline CDR1 is LNHDA and CDR2 SQIVND (reference sequence). Details on this clonotype: Its target is unknown.

This chain joins TRBV19 and TRBJ2-5; 11 bases agree with TRBD1. This clonotype originated in a human donor in good health (CMV status not recorded). Some clones in this sample may be carry-over from other donors' samples. Sequenced: PBMCs. CDR3 DNA: TGTGCCAGTAACGGACAGGGGGCTAAGGGAGAGACCCAGTACTTC. Translation: CASNGQGAKGETQYF.